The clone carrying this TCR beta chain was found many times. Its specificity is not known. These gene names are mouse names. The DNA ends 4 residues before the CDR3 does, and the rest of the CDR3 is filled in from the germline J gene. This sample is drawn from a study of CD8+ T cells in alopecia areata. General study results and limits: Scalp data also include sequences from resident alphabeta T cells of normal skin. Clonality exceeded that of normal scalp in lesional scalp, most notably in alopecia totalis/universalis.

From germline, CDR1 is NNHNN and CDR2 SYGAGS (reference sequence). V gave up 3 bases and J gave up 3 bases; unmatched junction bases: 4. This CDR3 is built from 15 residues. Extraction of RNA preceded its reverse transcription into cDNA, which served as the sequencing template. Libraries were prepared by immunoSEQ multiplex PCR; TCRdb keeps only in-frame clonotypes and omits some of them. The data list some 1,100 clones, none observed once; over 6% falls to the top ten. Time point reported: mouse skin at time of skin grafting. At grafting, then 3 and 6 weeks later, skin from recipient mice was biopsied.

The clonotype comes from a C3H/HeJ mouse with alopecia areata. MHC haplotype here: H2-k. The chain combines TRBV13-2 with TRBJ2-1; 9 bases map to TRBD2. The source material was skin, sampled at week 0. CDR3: CASGAPTGGYAEQFF. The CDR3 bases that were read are TGTGCCAGCGGTGCCCCGACTGGGGGCTATGCT.